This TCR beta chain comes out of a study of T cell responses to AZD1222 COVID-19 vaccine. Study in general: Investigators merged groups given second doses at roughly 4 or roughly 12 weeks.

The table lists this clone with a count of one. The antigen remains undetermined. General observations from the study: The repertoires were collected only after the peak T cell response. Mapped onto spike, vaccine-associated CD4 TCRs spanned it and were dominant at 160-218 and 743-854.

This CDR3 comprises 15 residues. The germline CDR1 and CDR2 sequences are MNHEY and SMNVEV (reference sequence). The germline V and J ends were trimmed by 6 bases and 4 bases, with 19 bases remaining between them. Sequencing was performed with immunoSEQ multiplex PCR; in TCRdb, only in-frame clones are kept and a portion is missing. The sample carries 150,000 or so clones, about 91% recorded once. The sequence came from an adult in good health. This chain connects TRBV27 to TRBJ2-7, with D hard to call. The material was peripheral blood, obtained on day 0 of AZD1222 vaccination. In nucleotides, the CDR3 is TGTGCCAGCAGCTCTGCCCCGGGCTCCGGGTACGAGCAGTACTTC. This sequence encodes CASSSAPGSGYEQYF.